One sample yielded the 5 T cell receptor beta chains listed below, sequenced in a study of blood T cell repertoires in COVID-19. Assay: immunoSEQ multiplex PCR; the TCRdb copy retains only in-frame clones and omits some. The sample contains 200,000 or so clones, approximately 80% of which appear only once. Source material: PBMCs or T cells enriched from blood (not recorded which). The receptors stem from a middle-aged woman with acute COVID-19.

The chain couples TRBV5-5 to TRBJ2-7; the D gene is possibly TRBD2 (7 bases). CDR3 length: 15 residues. Deletions cut 4 bases from V and 0 bases from J, with 14 bases between. CDR1 SGHKS and CDR2 YYEKEE come from the germline V gene (reference sequence). CDR3 residues: CASSGGLAVSYEQYF. Written as DNA, the CDR3 is TGTGCCAGCAGCGGGGGGCTAGCGGTCTCCTACGAGCAGTACTTC.

The chain uses TRBV28 and TRBJ2-1; 11 bases line up with TRBD2. Germline CDR1 reads MDHEN; CDR2 reads SYDVKM. V shed 4 bases and J 4 bases; nucleotides not matched to a gene: 6. The CDR3 has 16 residues. CDR3 DNA: TGTGCCAGCAGTTCTGCTAGCGGGGGGTCGTACAATGAGCAGTTCTTC. Protein sequence: CASSSASGGSYNEQFF.

V usage is TRBV7-2 and J usage is TRBJ2-1; TRBD2 aligns across 9 bases. The CDR3 length is 14 residues. The J segment lost 7 bases and the V segment lost 5 bases, leaving 6 bases of the junction unmatched. Per the germline V gene, CDR1 is SGHTA and CDR2 is FQGNSA. CDR3 residues: CASSNSGSLNEQFF. CDR3 bases: TGTGCCAGCAGCAATAGCGGGAGTTTGAATGAGCAGTTCTTC.

The chain has TRBV28 and TRBJ1-1; TRBD1 aligns across 10 bases. V shed 3 bases, J shed 3 bases, and the junction held 10 bases outside the gene matches. Germline assignment: CDR1 MDHEN and CDR2 SYDVKM. This CDR3 is 17 amino acids long. This CDR3 is CASSFRYRDRGDTEAFF. The DNA for the CDR3 is TGTGCCAGCAGTTTCCGATATCGGGACAGGGGCGACACTGAAGCTTTCTTT.

V is TRBV4-1 and J is TRBJ1-5; D perhaps matches TRBD1 (5 bases). Trimming pared 0 bases from V and 1 base from J, leaving 16 bases between. This CDR3 has 18 amino acids. Germline CDR1 is MGHRA and CDR2 is YSYEKL. The CDR3 reads CASSQDMGGVGSNQPQHF. The CDR3 DNA reads as TGCGCCAGCAGCCAAGATATGGGAGGGGTCGGAAGCAATCAGCCCCAGCATTTT.